Presented here are 27 T cell receptor beta chains from one specimen sequenced in a study of T cells in localized non-small cell lung cancer. Method: immunoSEQ multiplex PCR; TCRdb's copy keeps in-frame clones and lacks some. The repertoire consists of under 55,000 clones, with 91% occurring once and the leading ten covering 10% to 13%. The material sequenced was PBMCs, taken before any cancer treatment. These receptors were taken from a woman aged 35-75 years with stage II lung adenocarcinoma.

The rearrangement links TRBV25-1 to TRBJ1-2, with a possible D match to TRBD1 (5 bases). The V gene lost 6 bases and the J gene lost 8 bases, with 16 bases spanning the gap. Germline CDR1 reads MGHDK; CDR2 reads SYGVNS. This CDR3 is built from 13 residues. DNA of the CDR3: TGTGCCAGCAGCGTTTGGGGGGAGAGCGGCTACACCTTC. Translated: CASSVWGESGYTF.

This clone was counted once. The chain uses TRBV4-2 and TRBJ1-1; 7 bases map to TRBD1. This CDR3 comprises 15 residues. Germline V gene lookup returns CDR1 LGHNA and CDR2 YNFKEQ. V lost 4 bases to trimming and J lost 2 bases; unmatched junction nucleotides: 7. The CDR3 DNA reads TGTGCCAGCAGCCCTAGAGAGGGGGCCAACACTGAAGCTTTCTTT. Its translation is CASSPREGANTEAFF.

The chain is built from TRBV5-8 and TRBJ1-5; D is perhaps TRBD1 (6 bases). Germline V CDR1 and CDR2: SGHTS, YDEGEE. The CDR3 runs 15 residues. V was shortened by 1 base and J by 3 bases, with 11 bases between the two germline ends. CDR3 residues: CASSLNRVANQPQHF. CDR3 nucleotides: TGTGCCAGCAGCTTGAACAGGGTGGCCAATCAGCCCCAGCATTTT.

The chain combines TRBV27 with TRBJ2-3, with TRBD1 as a possible D gene (5 bases). The CDR3 runs to 15 residues. V was shortened by 3 bases and J by 5 bases, with 15 bases between the two germline ends. Germline values: CDR1 MNHEY, CDR2 SMNVEV (reference sequence). CDR3 in amino acids: CASSFRATALDTQYF. DNA for the CDR3: TGTGCCAGCAGTTTCAGGGCCACAGCATTAGATACGCAGTATTTT.

The V and J genes are TRBV7-9 and TRBJ1-1, with 7 bases lining up with TRBD1. The CDR3 loop spans 16 amino acids. Germline-derived CDR1 and CDR2 are SEHNR and FQNEAQ (reference sequence). With 7 bases clipped from V and 0 bases from J, the junction kept 11 bases outside the gene matches. For the CDR3, the DNA is TGTGCCAGCATCCCGGACAGGTCTTTCGTGAACACTGAAGCTTTCTTT. Its translation: CASIPDRSFVNTEAFF.

The chain combines TRBV7-8 with TRBJ1-6; D uncertain. The CDR3 has 14 amino acids. Germline V gene sequence: CDR1 SGHVS, CDR2 FQNEAQ. Trimming pared 7 bases from V and 0 bases from J, leaving 7 bases between. CDR3 DNA: TGTGCCAGCACCCAAAGCTCCTATAATTCACCCCTCCACTTT. This encodes CASTQSSYNSPLHF.

The count of this clone is one. The genes are TRBV5-1 and TRBJ1-1, with D unclear. Germline-derived CDR1 and CDR2 are SGHRS and YFSETQ. The ends were cut back, 5 bases at V and 5 bases at J, with 7 bases in the middle. The CDR3 contains 11 residues. The CDR3 DNA reads as TGCGCCAGCAGGGAAGGGACTGAAGCTTTCTTT. Translated: CASREGTEAFF.

The V gene is TRBV9, the J gene TRBJ2-5; TRBD2 might be the D (6 bases). The germline V gene has CDR1 SGDLS and CDR2 YYNGEE. Trimming stripped 4 bases from V and 0 bases from J, with 10 bases between. This CDR3 is built from 14 residues. The CDR3 sequence is CASSLRDYQETQYF. The CDR3 DNA follows: TGTGCCAGCAGCCTAAGGGACTACCAAGAGACCCAGTACTTC.

The sample holds one count of this clone. The rearrangement joins TRBV6-5 to TRBJ1-5; no definite D call. Deletions cut 7 bases from V and 0 bases from J, with 13 bases between. This CDR3 has 15 residues. Germline V gives CDR1 MNHEY, CDR2 SVGAGI. This chain's CDR3 is CASKIQSYSNQPQHF. Here the CDR3 DNA reads TGTGCCAGCAAGATACAGTCCTATAGCAATCAGCCCCAGCATTTT.

The chain has TRBV18 and TRBJ1-5, with unresolved D. CDR1 is KGHSH and CDR2 is LQKENI in the germline V gene. The V and J ends lost 1 base and 1 base respectively, with 5 bases between them. The CDR3 contains 14 residues. CDR3 sequence (DNA): TGTGCCAGCTCACCACGGCGCAGCAATCAGCCCCAGCATTTT. This gives the protein CASSPRRSNQPQHF.

The chain combines TRBV11-3 with TRBJ2-2; 14 nucleotides match TRBD2. The J segment lost 4 bases and the V segment lost 4 bases, leaving 2 bases of the junction unmatched. The CDR3 totals 16 residues. Germline values: CDR1 SGHNT, CDR2 YENEEA. In DNA form, the CDR3 reads TGTGCCAGCAGCTCGACTAGCGGGGGGGCCACCGGGGAGCTGTTTTTT. This translates into CASSSTSGGATGELFF.

Written as DNA, the CDR3 is TGTGCCAGTAGCACCGCCCGATCCTCCTACAATGAGCAGTTCTTC. As protein: CASSTARSSYNEQFF. The chain is built from TRBV19 and TRBJ2-1; D uncertain. With 6 bases removed from V and 0 bases from J, the gap between germline ends came to 12 bases. Germline V gene data show CDR1 as LNHDA and CDR2 as SQIVND (reference sequence). The CDR3 runs to 15 residues.

There are a few counts of this clone. This chain joins TRBV7-9 and TRBJ2-3; D is unclear. V was trimmed by 3 bases and J by 2 bases, leaving 6 bases between them. Looked up from germline, CDR1 is SEHNR and CDR2 is FQNEAQ (reference sequence). The CDR3 covers 13 residues. CDR3: CASSLGYTDTQYF. The CDR3 bases are TGTGCCAGCAGCTTGGGTTACACAGATACGCAGTATTTT.

The genes are TRBV23-1 and TRBJ2-7; 16 nucleotides agree with TRBD2. TRBV23-1 has ORF status, its function being uncertain. V gave up 11 bases and J gave up 4 bases; unmatched junction bases: 8. The CDR3 spans 15 residues. The CDR3 here is CAPWRGLAGGYEQYF. Here the CDR3 DNA reads TGCGCCCCTTGGAGGGGACTAGCGGGGGGGTACGAGCAGTACTTC.

The chain employs TRBV6-1 and TRBJ2-5; no reliable D call. V was trimmed by 10 bases and J by 5 bases, leaving 14 bases between them. Germline V gene lookup returns CDR1 MNHNS and CDR2 SASEGT. CDR3 length: 12 residues. CDR3 nucleotides: TGTGCCACCCGACAAGACGTCGAGACCCAGTACTTC. Its translation: CATRQDVETQYF.

J is TRBJ1-1 and V is TRBV27; possible D gene TRBD1, 6 bases. V lost 2 bases and J lost 1, with 8 bases in between. The CDR3 is 14 amino acids. CDR1 is MNHEY and CDR2 is SMNVEV in the germline V gene (reference sequence). The CDR3 sequence: CASSLPGQNTEAFF. DNA of the CDR3: TGTGCCAGCAGTTTACCGGGACAGAACACTGAAGCTTTCTTT.

This clone occurred once. The genes are TRBV11-2 and TRBJ2-7; 12 bases are shared with TRBD1. CDR3 length: 15 residues. CDR1 is SGHAT, CDR2 FQNNGV, per germline. The V segment lost 4 bases and the J segment 7 bases; nucleotides outside the gene matches: 8. CDR3 protein: CASSSPGQGAGEQYF. CDR3 sequence (DNA): TGTGCCAGCAGCTCCCCGGGACAGGGGGCAGGGGAGCAGTACTTC.

The V and J genes are TRBV7-2 and TRBJ2-3; a weak D match, TRBD2 (5 bases). The V and J ends lost 1 base and 14 bases respectively, with 16 bases between them. Germline CDR1 and CDR2: SGHTA and FQGNSA. This CDR3 is 13 amino acids long. CDR3 nucleotides: TGTGCCAGCAGCTTAGGTGGAGTATCGGGGATGTATTTT. Amino acids: CASSLGGVSGMYF.

The chain links TRBV2 to TRBJ1-5; 9 nucleotides align to TRBD1. There are 15 residues in the CDR3. In germline, CDR1 is SNHLY, CDR2 FYNNEI. J was trimmed by 4 bases and V by 3 bases; bases with no gene match: 4. The CDR3: CASSDWTGVNQPQHF. For the CDR3, the DNA is TGTGCCAGCAGTGACTGGACAGGGGTTAATCAGCCCCAGCATTTT.

The chain couples TRBV2 to TRBJ2-2; TRBD2 matches 7 bases. This CDR3 region has 15 residues. V was clipped by 5 bases and J by 2 bases; unmatched bases: 5. Per germline, CDR1 SNHLY and CDR2 FYNNEI. As DNA, the CDR3 is TGTGCCAGCAGTCTTCTAGCGGTCAACACCGGGGAGCTGTTTTTT. It encodes CASSLLAVNTGELFF. The whole variable domain, remainder taken from reference TRBV2 and TRBJ2-2, is EPEVTQTPSHQVTQMGQEVILRCVPISNHLYFYWYRQILGQKVEFLVSFYNNEISEKSEIFDDQFSVERPDGSNFTLKIRSTKLEDSAMYFCASSLLAVNTGELFFGEGSRLTVL.

The chain employs TRBV9 and TRBJ2-1; perhaps TRBD2 as D (6 bases). There are 17 residues in the CDR3. Germline loops: CDR1 SGDLS, CDR2 YYNGEE. The germline V and J ends were trimmed by 0 bases and 7 bases, with 20 bases remaining between them. This CDR3 reads CASSVALTAGPDNEQFF. CDR3 coding DNA: TGTGCCAGCAGCGTAGCCCTAACGGCGGGGCCAGATAATGAGCAGTTCTTC.

This sequence joins TRBV5-4 and TRBJ2-1, with 9 positions matching TRBD2. CDR1 and CDR2 (germline): SGHNT, YYREEE (reference sequence). With V trimmed by 6 bases and J by 2 bases, 6 bases remained unmatched. The CDR3 covers 15 residues. The CDR3 loop is CASTTSSGTYNEQFF. The CDR3 region has the DNA TGTGCCAGCACGACCTCTAGCGGGACCTACAATGAGCAGTTCTTC.

V gene TRBV13 combines with J gene TRBJ2-1, with TRBD2 identical over 12 bases. CDR3 length equals 17 residues. Trimming at V came to 7 bases and at J to 4 bases, leaving 11 bases not matched to a gene. The germline V gene encodes CDR1 PRHDT and CDR2 FYEKMQ (reference sequence). In DNA, the CDR3 is TGTGCCAGCAACAGTGTCCAGACTAGCGGGGGATACAATGAGCAGTTCTTC. Protein product: CASNSVQTSGGYNEQFF.

The CDR3 here is CASSSTTSGGDYNEQFF. In DNA, the CDR3 is TGTGCCAGCAGCTCCACGACTAGCGGGGGGGACTACAATGAGCAGTTCTTC. This chain joins TRBV9 and TRBJ2-1, with TRBD2 matching 14 bases. Germline V gives CDR1 SGDLS, CDR2 YYNGEE. V shed 4 bases and J 3 bases; nucleotides not matched to a gene: 6. The CDR3 loop spans 17 amino acids.

The V and J genes are TRBV5-5 and TRBJ2-7; possibly TRBD2 for D (5 bases). The CDR3 totals 14 residues. V dropped 1 base and J dropped 0 bases, with 8 bases sitting between them. The germline V gene encodes CDR1 SGHKS and CDR2 YYEKEE (reference sequence). CDR3 nucleotides: TGTGCCAGCAGCTTGCGGGCGGGCTCCTACGAGCAGTACTTC. Translated, it gives CASSLRAGSYEQYF.

CDR3 nucleotide sequence: TGTGCCAGCAGCGGCGGGAGCTCCTACGAGCAGTACTTC. It yields the protein CASSGGSSYEQYF. The chain couples TRBV11-3 to TRBJ2-7, with TRBD2 matching 7 bases. Germline CDR1 SGHNT, CDR2 YENEEA. The CDR3 covers 13 residues. Losses at the gene ends were 5 bases for V and 0 bases for J; bases not matched to a gene: 1.

The gene calls are TRBV6-5 and TRBJ1-2; 8 nucleotides line up with TRBD1. Unmatched junction bases numbered 11, after V lost 7 bases and J lost 4 bases. The CDR3 is 15 residues long. Per the germline V gene, CDR1 is MNHEY and CDR2 is SVGAGI. The CDR3 reads CASTKGDRGGYGYTF. The CDR3 DNA reads TGTGCCAGCACGAAAGGCGACAGGGGCGGCTATGGCTACACCTTC.